The present entry profiles one T cell receptor beta chain with its context. Its antigen is unknown. This may stem from a read error, because a much larger clone lies one nucleotide away. The data were obtained in a study of shared clonotypes between healthy human individuals. General study findings and limits: Compared with memory subsets, naive subsets generally had larger estimated richness. Rarefaction showed sorted-subset sequencing was incomplete despite large depth.

TCRdb's table, derived via immunoSEQ multiplex PCR, lists solely in-frame clones and lacks some. The sample contains approximately 720,000 clones, 60% to 80% of which appear only once. Germline CDR1 and CDR2: SGHAT and FQNNGV. V shed 5 bases and J 2 bases; nucleotides not matched to a gene: 2. This CDR3 spans 14 amino acids. It was into CD45RA+ naive and CD45RA-negative memory subsets that the CD4+ cells were split. This TCR was sampled from a woman aged 30 to 39 in good health. Sequencing was performed on memory CD4+ T cells sorted from blood. Subset denoted: CD45RA-negative fraction. The chain joins TRBV11-2 to TRBJ1-5, with TRBD1 identical over 8 bases. DNA of the CDR3: TGTGCCAGCAGCACGACAGGGGGCAATCAGCCCCAGCATTTT. Protein sequence: CASSTTGGNQPQHF.